The sequence of this TCR beta chain was determined in a study of a mutant IDH1 vaccine in newly diagnosed glioma. For the study at large: Prior therapy was radiotherapy, temozolomide, or both; most received both.

The time point denotes: week 5, during vaccination. Doses consisted of 300 ug of mutant IDH1 20-mer peptide each, paired with topical imiquimod. Details on this clone: Its antigen is unidentified.

Findings and limits, study-wide: Variations in leading peripheral T cell clonotypes appeared to have no connection with pseudoprogression.

Measured with immunoSEQ multiplex PCR; TCRdb has only the in-frame clones, and not every one. The data show more than 25,000 clones, 65% to 80% seen once. The J segment lost 8 bases and the V segment lost 3 bases, leaving 15 bases of the junction unmatched. The CDR3 length is 18 residues. Germline V CDR1 and CDR2: LGHNA, YSLEER. This TCR was sampled from a man aged 40-50 years with glioma. Some clones in this sample may be carry-over from other donors' samples. The V gene is TRBV4-3, the J gene TRBJ1-6; 8 nucleotides match TRBD1. Sequences were derived from PBMCs, sampled from a glioma patient whose treatment included an IDH1 peptide vaccine. The CDR3 nucleotides read TGCGCCAGCAGCCATCTCCCTAGGGGGGGACAGGCGGATTCACCCCTCCACTTT. It translates to CASSHLPRGGQADSPLHF.